These 18 T cell receptor beta chains were all obtained from the same sample, sequenced in a study of T cells in Graves' hyperthyroidism and ophthalmopathy (dated by TCRdb to the late 2010s). The library came from multiplex PCR. Sequencer: Illumina HiSeq 2000. Amplification of TCR beta CDR3 regions was carried out from RNA transcripts. The TCR CDR3 was subjected to a first round of RT-PCR using the HTBI primer set and the Qiagen OneStep RT-PCR kit. The public reads were quality trimmed at Q25 with fastp and then assembled into clones with MiXCR by TCRdb, keeping productive beta chains. Each CDR3 protein appears once, grouped with its most common genes and DNA. In all, the sample holds some 580,000 distinct CDR3 sequences, and roughly a sixth of those were seen once. More than 3% of the sample is held by the ten biggest clonotypes. Sequencing was performed on blood. The receptor set was obtained from a woman aged 35 to 49 with Graves' ophthalmopathy.

This clonotype appeared once. J is TRBJ1-1 and V is TRBV6-1; 9 bases agree with TRBD1. V was clipped by 6 bases and J by 4 bases; unmatched bases: 6. This CDR3 region has 14 residues. From germline, CDR1 is MNHNS and CDR2 SASEGT. The CDR3: CASSAKQGATEAFF. The CDR3 nucleotides read TGTGCCAGCAGCGCAAAACAGGGGGCCACTGAAGCTTTCTTT.

About this clonotype itself: Since a much larger clone is just one base distant, this may be a read error. This chain connects TRBV15 to TRBJ2-1; 10 bases fit TRBD2. The J call may be incorrect, as the DNA end agrees better with TRBJ2-7. Germline V gene data show CDR1 as LNHNV and CDR2 as YYDKDF (reference sequence). CDR3 length: 15 residues. CDR3 protein: CATSRGTSGYNEQYF. As DNA, the CDR3 is TGTGCCACCAGCAGAGGGACTAGCGGCTACAATGAGCAGTACTTC.

This sequence joins TRBV7-8 and TRBJ2-7; 8 nucleotides line up with TRBD1. CDR1 is SGHVS, CDR2 FQNEAQ, per germline. V trimming: 0 bases; J trimming: 5 bases; junction bases outside the gene matches: 6. This CDR3 has 15 amino acids. CDR3 sequence: CASSLALQGVHEQYF. CDR3 sequence (DNA): TGTGCCAGCAGCTTAGCGTTACAGGGGGTCCACGAGCAGTACTTC.

The V gene is TRBV7-9, the J gene TRBJ1-5; 11 bases line up with TRBD1. This CDR3 comprises 15 residues. Germline-derived CDR1 and CDR2 are SEHNR and FQNEAQ (reference sequence). The J segment lost 6 bases and the V segment lost 5 bases, leaving 6 bases of the junction unmatched. Written as DNA, the CDR3 is TGTGCCAGCAGCCCCGGGACAGGGGGGGGTCAGCCCCAGCATTTT. Protein sequence: CASSPGTGGGQPQHF.

This clonotype was seen only a few times. The J gene is TRBJ2-7, the V gene TRBV4-1; 10 bases match TRBD1. CDR1 is MGHRA and CDR2 is YSYEKL in the germline V gene. With 3 bases clipped from V and 4 bases from J, the junction kept 3 bases outside the gene matches. The CDR3 consists of 14 residues. The CDR3 protein is CASSQRQGAYEQYF. The CDR3 coding sequence is TGCGCCAGCAGCCAGAGACAGGGGGCGTACGAGCAGTACTTC.

This clonotype turned up a few times. The chain recombines TRBV6-1 with TRBJ2-4; no reliable D call. The germline CDR1 and CDR2 sequences are MNHNS and SASEGT. V lost 4 bases and J 0 bases, leaving 22 bases between the germline ends. The CDR3 spans 19 residues. The chain's CDR3 is CASSVESFEATGAKNIQYF. The CDR3 nucleotides read TGTGCCAGCAGTGTAGAGTCTTTTGAGGCCACCGGAGCCAAAAACATTCAGTACTTC.

This chain joins TRBV2 and TRBJ2-6, with 11 bases that match TRBD1. This CDR3 has 19 residues. J lost 0 bases, V lost 6 bases, and 10 bases had no gene match. The germline V gene encodes CDR1 SNHLY and CDR2 FYNNEI. CDR3 sequence (DNA): TGTGCCAGCAGGGCCTACACCGGGACAGGGGGCTCTGGGGCCAACGTCCTGACTTTC. Translated: CASRAYTGTGGSGANVLTF.

In its sample, this clonotype was seen a few times. This chain links TRBV18 with TRBJ2-1, with TRBD1 as a possible D gene (5 bases). The CDR3 length is 14 residues. The V gene lost 1 base and the J gene lost 6 bases, with 10 bases spanning the gap. Germline V CDR1 and CDR2: KGHSH, LQKENI. The CDR3 nucleotides read TGTGCCAGCTCACCACTGGACATTAGCAATGAGCAGTTCTTC. Translated, it gives CASSPLDISNEQFF.

The rearrangement uses TRBV7-2 and TRBJ1-2, with D unclear. The CDR3 extends over 14 amino acids. The V and J ends lost 5 bases and 1 base respectively, with 11 bases between them. Germline V gene sequence: CDR1 SGHTA, CDR2 FQGNSA. CDR3 DNA sequence: TGTGCCAGCAGCCCTCCCGGGTATAACTATGGCTACACCTTC. Translation gives CASSPPGYNYGYTF. Full variable domain (outside the CDR3, taken from reference TRBV7-2 and TRBJ1-2): GAGVSQSPSNKVTEKGKDVELRCDPISGHTALYWYRQSLGQGLEFLIYFQGNSAPDKSGLPSDRFSAERTGGSVSTLTIQRTQQEDSAVYLCASSPPGYNYGYTFGSGTRLTVV.

The table lists this clonotype with many counts. The chain recombines TRBV30 with TRBJ1-2, with 7 bases aligning to TRBD1. The J segment lost 0 bases and the V segment lost 5 bases, leaving 0 bases of the junction unmatched. The CDR3 consists of 12 residues. CDR1 and CDR2 (germline): GTSNPN, SVGIG (reference sequence). CDR3 region: CAWQGANYGYTF. The CDR3 DNA is TGTGCCTGGCAGGGGGCTAACTATGGCTACACCTTC.

This rearrangement joins TRBV10-3 to TRBJ1-2; D gene uncertain. V lost 7 bases and J lost 8, with 14 bases in between. The CDR3 has 12 amino acids. CDR1 and CDR2 from the germline V gene are ENHRY and SYGVKD. The CDR3, as DNA: TGTGCCATCACGGAGGATAGGGTCGGCTACACCTTC. The encoded protein is CAITEDRVGYTF.

This clonotype was recorded a few times. J is TRBJ1-2 and V is TRBV3-1, with D unclear. CDR1 is LGHDT and CDR2 is YNNKEL in the germline V gene (reference sequence). With 3 bases removed from V and 7 bases from J, the gap between germline ends came to 15 bases. The CDR3 contains 14 residues. CDR3 protein: CASSQGISPSGYTF. The CDR3, as DNA: TGTGCCAGCAGCCAGGGGATTTCTCCTAGTGGCTACACCTTC.

This clonotype occurred once. This chain joins TRBV19 and TRBJ2-1, with D possibly being TRBD1 (6 bases). CDR3 size: 13 residues. From germline, CDR1 is LNHDA and CDR2 SQIVND (reference sequence). V shed 4 bases and J shed 6 bases, with 10 bases lying between them. The CDR3 protein is CASSRGQSNEQFF. The CDR3 DNA reads TGTGCCAGTAGTAGAGGACAGAGCAATGAGCAGTTCTTC.

This clonotype was recorded at least ten times. The chain employs TRBV5-1 and TRBJ2-3; D perhaps matches TRBD1 (5 bases). Germline lookup yields CDR1 SGHRS and CDR2 YFSETQ. Trimming cost V 0 bases and J 4 bases, with 9 bases left between them. CDR3 length: 14 amino acids. CDR3: CASSLEWGADTQYF. The CDR3 DNA follows: TGCGCCAGCAGCTTGGAGTGGGGCGCAGATACGCAGTATTTT.

This clonotype has a count of ten or more. V gene TRBV18 combines with J gene TRBJ2-7, with D unclear. This CDR3 comprises 14 residues. V was clipped by 6 bases and J by 1 base, with 13 bases between them. The germline V gene has CDR1 KGHSH and CDR2 LQKENI. The CDR3 DNA is TGTGCCAGCTCCCCCGCGGCGAGATCCTACGAGCAGTACTTC. It is translated as CASSPAARSYEQYF.

V usage is TRBV7-8 and J usage is TRBJ2-5; perhaps TRBD1 as D (5 bases). Trimming stripped 8 bases from V and 7 bases from J, with 17 bases between. The germline V gene has CDR1 SGHVS and CDR2 FQNEAQ. The CDR3 is made up of 13 amino acids. CDR3 amino acids: CASQRGFMGTQYF. In DNA, the CDR3 is TGTGCCAGCCAAAGGGGCTTTATGGGGACCCAGTACTTC. The complete variable domain, with remaining parts taken from reference TRBV7-8 and TRBJ2-5, reads GAGVSQSPRYKVAKRGQDVALRCDPISGHVSLFWYQQALGQGPEFLTYFQNEAQLDKSGLPSDRFFAERPEGSVSTLKIQRTQQEDSAVYLCASQRGFMGTQYFGPGTRLLVL.

This clonotype was detected many times. This sequence joins TRBV30 and TRBJ2-4; the D is unclear. Germline assignment: CDR1 GTSNPN and CDR2 SVGIG (reference sequence). V lost 4 bases and J lost 3, with 10 bases in between. The CDR3 length is 13 residues. Here the CDR3 DNA reads TGTGCCTGGATCGCGGTCGACAAAAACATTCAGTACTTC. This encodes CAWIAVDKNIQYF.

This clonotype was seen only a few times. The rearrangement links TRBV20-1 to TRBJ1-4; 10 nucleotides align to TRBD1. CDR3 size: 15 residues. The trim removed 5 bases at V and 5 bases at J, leaving 8 bases unmatched. Germline V lookup: CDR1 DFQATT, CDR2 SNEGSKA (reference sequence). The CDR3 spells CSAARDRGPNEKLFF. In DNA, the CDR3 is TGCAGTGCTGCTCGGGACAGGGGCCCAAATGAAAAACTGTTTTTT.